The 19 T cell receptor beta chains presented below share a single source sample, sequenced in a study of memory CD4+ T cells and cytomegalovirus serostatus. Single viable CD3+CD4+CD8-CD45RO+ cells were sorted as the memory CD4+ T cells. The method was immunoSEQ multiplex PCR; TCRdb's version includes in-frame clones alone and lacks a portion of them. This table has over 60,000 clones, 82% appearing once. Sequenced: memory CD4+ T cells from blood. Receptor source: an adult in good health and CMV-seronegative.

The V call is TRBV6-1, the J call TRBJ1-3; possible D gene TRBD1, 5 bases. V was trimmed by 3 bases and J by 4 bases, leaving 16 bases between them. CDR3 length: 16 amino acids. Germline assignment: CDR1 MNHNS and CDR2 SASEGT. CDR3 protein: CASSEMRGAQGNTIYF. CDR3 DNA: TGTGCCAGCAGTGAGATGCGGGGCGCTCAGGGAAACACCATATATTTT.

J is TRBJ1-5 and V is TRBV10-1; weak D call: TRBD1 (5 bases). From germline, CDR1 is WNHNN and CDR2 SYGVQD (reference sequence). The CDR3 is 13 residues long. Between the trimmed V and J ends, which lost 6 bases and 3 bases, there was a span of 9 bases. The CDR3 loop reads CASSQGINQPQHF. DNA for the CDR3: TGCGCCAGCAGCCAGGGTATCAATCAGCCCCAGCATTTT.

The chain joins TRBV4-1 to TRBJ2-1; 7 bases match TRBD2. V lost 4 bases to trimming and J lost 7 bases; unmatched junction nucleotides: 10. The CDR3 length is 15 residues. Looked up from germline, CDR1 is MGHRA and CDR2 is YSYEKL. CDR3 DNA: TGCGCCAGCAGCCGGGGGAGGGTGGGTCCGAATGAGCAGTTCTTC. This gives the protein CASSRGRVGPNEQFF.

V gene TRBV6-1 combines with J gene TRBJ2-1, with 11 bases aligning to TRBD2. The junction had 7 bases not matched to a gene; V was cut back by 8 bases and J by 4 bases. The CDR3 contains 15 residues. The V gene's germline CDR1 is MNHNS and CDR2 SASEGT. CDR3 region: CASLKGLADYNEQFF. The CDR3 bases are TGTGCCAGCTTAAAGGGACTAGCGGATTACAATGAGCAGTTCTTC.

The rearrangement uses TRBV5-6 and TRBJ2-7; 10 positions match TRBD2. The CDR3 covers 15 residues. CDR1 and CDR2 from the germline V gene are SGHDT and YYEEEE. With V trimmed by 0 bases and J by 3 bases, 3 bases remained unmatched. The CDR3: CASSLVGTSVYEQYF. CDR3 nucleotide sequence: TGTGCCAGCAGCTTGGTGGGGACTAGCGTCTACGAGCAGTACTTC.

In this sample, this clone turned up a few times. V and J are TRBV10-1 and TRBJ1-2; D might be TRBD1 (5 bases). The CDR3 runs 13 residues. Germline V gives CDR1 WNHNN, CDR2 SYGVQD (reference sequence). The V end was cut by 0 bases, the J end by 8 bases, with 10 bases between. As DNA, the CDR3 is TGCGCCAGCAGTGAGTCCGGCAGGGAAGGCTACACCTTC. Translated: CASSESGREGYTF.

The chain employs TRBV6-1 and TRBJ2-7; 7 bases are shared with TRBD1. CDR1 is MNHNS, CDR2 SASEGT, per germline. The trim removed 3 bases at V and 4 bases at J, leaving 18 bases unmatched. This CDR3 region has 18 residues. The CDR3 nucleotides are TGTGCCAGCAGTGATTTGAGACCCGCAGGAACAGGGGTATACGAGCAGTACTTC. Its translation is CASSDLRPAGTGVYEQYF.

The chain is built from TRBV11-3 and TRBJ2-7; TRBD1 matches at 9 bases. Germline V lookup: CDR1 SGHNT, CDR2 YENEEA. Losses at the gene ends were 5 bases for V and 12 bases for J; bases not matched to a gene: 8. The CDR3 extends over 12 amino acids. DNA for the CDR3: TGTGCCAGCAGCCAGATGGGGGACAGGGTGTACTTC. Encoded protein: CASSQMGDRVYF.

This clone was detected only a few times. The chain links TRBV10-3 to TRBJ2-3; D call uncertain. The CDR3 contains 12 residues. The germline V and J ends were trimmed by 4 bases and 0 bases, with 2 bases remaining between them. Germline CDR1 ENHRY, CDR2 SYGVKD. CDR3 loop: CAISASTDTQYF. The CDR3 coding sequence is TGTGCCATCAGTGCTAGCACAGATACGCAGTATTTT.

In nucleotides, the CDR3 is TGTGCCACCTTCGTCTCCAAGTGGTTTAAGACGACTCAGCCCCAGCATTTT. As protein: CATFVSKWFKTTQPQHF. This chain uses TRBV28 with TRBJ1-5; D is uncertain. Germline loops: CDR1 MDHEN, CDR2 SYDVKM. Trimming took off 10 bases at V and 6 bases at J, with 28 bases between the two ends. The CDR3 contains 17 residues.

This clone appeared a single time. The rearrangement links TRBV10-1 to TRBJ2-5, with 10 bases that match TRBD2. Per germline, CDR1 WNHNN and CDR2 SYGVQD (reference sequence). Trimming at V came to 4 bases and at J to 1 base, leaving 0 bases not matched to a gene. This CDR3 region has 14 residues. Written as DNA, the CDR3 is TGCGCCAGCAGTGCTAGCGGGAGCCAAGAGACCCAGTACTTC. Protein: CASSASGSQETQYF.

The genes are TRBV7-7 and TRBJ1-3; D perhaps matches TRBD1 (6 bases). The CDR3 spans 16 residues. From germline, CDR1 is SSHAT and CDR2 FNYEAQ (reference sequence). With 1 base removed from V and 5 bases from J, the gap between germline ends came to 15 bases. CDR3 residues: CASSLDPGAQRNTIYF. The DNA for the CDR3 is TGTGCCAGCAGCTTAGACCCGGGGGCGCAGAGAAACACCATATATTTT.

V gene TRBV27 combines with J gene TRBJ1-4; D is possibly TRBD1 (5 bases). Trimming shortened V by 2 bases and J by 5 bases, and 21 bases separated the two germline ends. Germline CDR1 MNHEY, CDR2 SMNVEV (reference sequence). CDR3 length: 18 residues. The CDR3 sequence: CASSLIPPTASKNEKLFF. CDR3 DNA sequence: TGTGCCAGCAGTTTAATCCCTCCGACAGCCTCGAAAAATGAAAAACTGTTTTTT.

The chain links TRBV7-2 to TRBJ1-1, with D perhaps matching TRBD1 (5 bases). V gave up 5 bases and J gave up 4 bases, with 14 bases separating them. Germline-derived CDR1 and CDR2 are SGHTA and FQGNSA. This CDR3 is 14 amino acids long. The DNA of the CDR3 is TGTGCCAGCAGCCTTCAGGGTTTCGGCACTGAAGCTTTCTTT. This codes for CASSLQGFGTEAFF.

V usage is TRBV10-3 and J usage is TRBJ1-3; 7 positions match TRBD1. J lost 0 bases, V lost 1 base, and 6 bases had no gene match. Germline CDR1 reads ENHRY; CDR2 reads SYGVKD. The CDR3 spans 17 residues. The CDR3 here is CAISEFQGGYSGNTIYF. The CDR3 coding sequence is TGTGCCATCAGTGAGTTCCAGGGGGGATACTCTGGAAACACCATATATTTT.

The chain joins TRBV7-3 to TRBJ2-1; 8 nucleotides line up with TRBD2. Germline assignment: CDR1 SGHTA and CDR2 FQGTGA. There are 19 residues in the CDR3. Trimming at V came to 2 bases and at J to 4 bases, leaving 16 bases not matched to a gene. CDR3 region: CASSLASGPVGGSYNEQFF. As DNA, the CDR3 is TGTGCCAGCAGCTTAGCTAGCGGGCCCGTGGGGGGATCTTACAATGAGCAGTTCTTC.

V and J are TRBV11-3 and TRBJ1-5, with D possibly TRBD1 on 5 matching bases. Germline V CDR1 and CDR2: SGHNT, YENEEA. V lost 4 bases and J 9 bases, leaving 19 bases between the germline ends. The CDR3 is made up of 15 amino acids. DNA of the CDR3: TGTGCCAGCAGCTGCCCCCGGGACCCCTTTCCGCCCCAGCATTTT. This sequence encodes CASSCPRDPFPPQHF.

This clone has just a few counts. The rearrangement uses TRBV10-2 and TRBJ2-1; the D is unclear. Trimming stripped 10 bases from V and 5 bases from J, with 15 bases between. Germline-derived CDR1 and CDR2 are WSHSY and SAAADI. The CDR3 length is 13 residues. CDR3 nucleotide sequence: TGCGCCATCGGGCCCCAGAAGCACAATGAGCAGTTCTTC. Its protein is CAIGPQKHNEQFF.

The chain links TRBV2 to TRBJ2-1; TRBD2 aligns across 7 bases. Germline trimming cut 4 bases from V and 4 bases from J; bases unmatched to any gene: 7. The CDR3 covers 15 residues. CDR1 is SNHLY, CDR2 FYNNEI, per germline. CDR3 nucleotide sequence: TGTGCCAGCAGTGCTCCCCGGCGGGGGTACAATGAGCAGTTCTTC. This translates into CASSAPRRGYNEQFF.